Below, 32 T cell receptor beta chains from the same sample are listed, as sequenced in a study of CD8 T cells in Susac syndrome. Random hexamers served to reverse transcribe roughly 0.5 to 1 ug RNA. MiXCR was run by TCRdb on the immunoSEQ multiplex PCR reads, yielding one entry per CDR3 protein. Counted here are 160,000 or so distinct CDR3 sequences, roughly 94% occurring once; the ten biggest clones make up more than 0.2%. Sample: CD8+ T cells from PBMCs. These receptors were collected from a human donor with multiple sclerosis.

The chain combines TRBV29-1 with TRBJ1-1, with no clear D. Per germline, CDR1 SQVTM and CDR2 ANQGSEA. The CDR3 is made up of 12 amino acids. The ends were cut back, 3 bases at V and 7 bases at J, with 12 bases in the middle. Written as DNA, the CDR3 is TGCAGCGTTGAGGACCAGAACGGTGAAGCTTTCTTT. This translates into CSVEDQNGEAFF.

V and J are TRBV6-1 and TRBJ2-2; 8 bases are a match to TRBD1. The V gene end was trimmed by 7 bases and the J gene end by 0 bases; junction bases not matched to a gene: 4. Germline CDR1 MNHNS, CDR2 SASEGT. The CDR3 runs 15 residues. CDR3 sequence (DNA): TGTGCCAGCAATGCGGACAGGGCGAACACCGGGGAGCTGTTTTTT. This gives the protein CASNADRANTGELFF.

The chain has TRBV25-1 and TRBJ2-7, with D possibly matching TRBD1 (6 bases). The V gene's germline CDR1 is MGHDK and CDR2 SYGVNS. The V gene lost 3 bases and the J gene lost 1 base, with 10 bases spanning the gap. There are 14 residues in the CDR3. Written as DNA, the CDR3 is TGTGCCAGCAGTGACAGGGGCCAGTCCTACGAGCAGTACTTC. This encodes CASSDRGQSYEQYF.

The chain combines TRBV5-1 with TRBJ2-2, with 9 bases identical to TRBD1. Unmatched junction bases numbered 8, after V lost 4 bases and J lost 7 bases. The CDR3 extends over 15 amino acids. The germline V gene encodes CDR1 SGHRS and CDR2 YFSETQ. The CDR3 protein is CASSLGQGDGGELFF. DNA for the CDR3: TGCGCCAGCAGCCTGGGACAGGGCGACGGCGGGGAGCTGTTTTTT. Full variable domain (outside the CDR3, taken from reference TRBV5-1 and TRBJ2-2): KAGVTQTPRYLIKTRGQQVTLSCSPISGHRSVSWYQQTPGQGLQFLFEYFSETQRNKGNFPGRFSGRQFSNSRSEMNVSTLELGDSALYLCASSLGQGDGGELFFGEGSRLTVL.

The rearrangement joins TRBV6-1 to TRBJ2-7; 9 positions match TRBD2. Trimming at V came to 3 bases and at J to 3 bases, leaving 6 bases not matched to a gene. This CDR3 has 15 residues. The V gene's germline CDR1 is MNHNS and CDR2 SASEGT. For the CDR3, the DNA is TGTGCCAGCAGTGAGTTGCGGGGGGGTGGCTACGAGCAGTACTTC. Translated, it gives CASSELRGGGYEQYF.

The rearrangement links TRBV12-3 or TRBV12-4 to TRBJ2-7; a weak D match, TRBD1 (6 bases). This CDR3 has 14 amino acids. V lost 3 bases, J lost 2 bases, and 11 bases lay in between. CDR3 bases: TGTGCCAGCAGTTTTCACAGGGCGGCCTACGAGCAGTACTTC. Its translation is CASSFHRAAYEQYF.

This chain uses TRBV12-3 or TRBV12-4 with TRBJ2-7; 7 bases are a match to TRBD2. This CDR3 has 16 residues. V trimming: 1 base; J trimming: 0 bases; junction bases outside the gene matches: 6. As DNA, the CDR3 is TGTGCCAGCAGTTTAGTGTCGGGACTAACCTCCTACGAGCAGTACTTC. The encoded protein is CASSLVSGLTSYEQYF.

CDR3 sequence reads: CASSVAFDMSLNSPLHF. The DNA of the CDR3 is TGTGCCAGCAGCGTAGCTTTCGACATGTCTCTTAATTCACCCCTCCACTTT. The rearrangement uses TRBV9 and TRBJ1-6; D ambiguous. This CDR3 spans 17 amino acids. In germline, CDR1 is SGDLS, CDR2 YYNGEE. The V and J ends lost 0 bases and 6 bases respectively, with 16 bases between them.

This clonotype occurred once. The V and J genes are TRBV7-9 and TRBJ2-1, with D possibly matching TRBD1 (6 bases). CDR3 length equals 15 residues. Germline CDR1 SEHNR, CDR2 FQNEAQ (reference sequence). V was pared by 4 bases and J by 6 bases, with 16 bases between. For the CDR3, the DNA is TGTGCCAGCAGCTCCCCGGGACAACAATCCAATGAGCAGTTCTTC. Its protein product is CASSSPGQQSNEQFF.

V gene TRBV15 combines with J gene TRBJ2-1; 7 nucleotides line up with TRBD1. This CDR3 has 14 amino acids. With V trimmed by 7 bases and J by 4 bases, 7 bases remained unmatched. Germline CDR1 and CDR2: LNHNV and YYDKDF (reference sequence). The CDR3: CATTPGQIYNEQFF. The CDR3 DNA sequence: TGTGCCACCACCCCGGGACAGATATACAATGAGCAGTTCTTC. Variable domain in full (rest from reference TRBV15 and TRBJ2-1): DAMVIQNPRYQVTQFGKPVTLSCSQTLNHNVMYWYQQKSSQAPKLLFHYYDKDFNNEADTPDNFQSRRPNTSFCFLDIRSPGLGDTAMYLCATTPGQIYNEQFFGPGTRLTVL.

This clonotype was picked up one time. The chain joins TRBV9 to TRBJ2-1; unclear D gene. The CDR3 loop spans 13 amino acids. Germline V CDR1 and CDR2: SGDLS, YYNGEE. Between the trimmed V and J ends, which lost 3 bases and 9 bases, there was a span of 13 bases. The CDR3 here is CASSGGPPTEQFF. The CDR3 DNA reads TGTGCCAGCAGCGGAGGCCCTCCCACTGAGCAGTTCTTC.

The J gene is TRBJ1-2, the V gene TRBV30; D remains ambiguous. The CDR3 covers 12 residues. Germline CDR1 and CDR2: GTSNPN and SVGIG (reference sequence). V lost 2 bases to trimming and J lost 4 bases, with 8 bases between them. CDR3 in DNA: TGTGCCTGGAGTACGTCATCCTATGGCTACACCTTC. It specifies CAWSTSSYGYTF. Filled out from reference TRBV30 and TRBJ1-2, the complete variable domain reads SQTIHQWPATLVQPVGSPLSLECTVEGTSNPNLYWYRQAAGRGLQLLFYSVGIGQISSEVPQNLSASRPQDRQFILSSKKLLLSDSGFYLCAWSTSSYGYTFGSGTRLTVV.

The chain uses TRBV20-1 and TRBJ1-1; D gene unclear. Germline-derived CDR1 and CDR2 are DFQATT and SNEGSKA (reference sequence). The V end was cut by 6 bases, the J end by 3 bases, with 8 bases between. This CDR3 is built from 11 residues. The DNA for the CDR3 is TGCAGTGCCCCGAGATACACTGAAGCTTTCTTT. It yields the protein CSAPRYTEAFF.

The V and J genes are TRBV13 and TRBJ1-1; D gene uncertain. The V and J ends lost 3 bases and 2 bases respectively, with 10 bases between them. CDR1 PRHDT and CDR2 FYEKMQ come from the germline V gene (reference sequence). The CDR3 contains 14 residues. The CDR3 spells CASSFPIPNTEAFF. CDR3 nucleotide sequence: TGTGCCAGCAGCTTTCCCATACCCAACACTGAAGCTTTCTTT. The full variable domain, in which reference TRBV13 and TRBJ1-1 provide the parts outside the CDR3, is AAGVIQSPRHLIKEKRETATLKCYPIPRHDTVYWYQQGPGQDPQFLISFYEKMQSDKGSIPDRFSAQQFSDYHSELNMSSLELGDSALYFCASSFPIPNTEAFFGQGTRLTVV.

The V gene is TRBV19, the J gene TRBJ1-1; D gene unclear. The CDR3 sequence is 15 residues long. The germline V and J ends were trimmed by 3 bases and 1 base, with 12 bases remaining between them. Germline lookup yields CDR1 LNHDA and CDR2 SQIVND (reference sequence). CDR3 coding DNA: TGTGCCAGTAGTATTTATGGACGAGAGAACACTGAAGCTTTCTTT. Protein product: CASSIYGRENTEAFF.

This rearrangement joins TRBV4-1 to TRBJ2-3; the D is unclear. The CDR3 has 12 amino acids. The V gene's germline CDR1 is MGHRA and CDR2 YSYEKL. Trimming took 3 bases from V and 2 from J, leaving 3 bases between them. The CDR3 region is CASSHPTDTQYF. CDR3 bases: TGCGCCAGCAGCCACCCCACAGATACGCAGTATTTT.

Only one count was recorded for this clonotype. The gene calls are TRBV30 and TRBJ1-2, with 8 bases lining up with TRBD1. This CDR3 has 14 residues. CDR1 and CDR2 from the germline V gene are GTSNPN and SVGIG (reference sequence). The J segment lost 8 bases and the V segment lost 1 base, leaving 9 bases of the junction unmatched. CDR3 residues: CAWSDRGTLIGYTF. CDR3 in DNA: TGTGCCTGGAGTGACAGGGGGACCCTTATCGGCTACACCTTC.

The chain has TRBV5-1 and TRBJ1-1; TRBD1 aligns across 7 bases. The CDR3 is 12 amino acids. V shed 4 bases and J 10 bases; nucleotides not matched to a gene: 7. Germline V gives CDR1 SGHRS, CDR2 YFSETQ. The CDR3 DNA reads TGCGCCAGCAGCACGACAGGGTTGGTAGCTTTCTTT. Translating it yields CASSTTGLVAFF.

The chain has TRBV27 and TRBJ2-1; D might be TRBD1 (6 bases). The CDR3 sequence is 15 residues long. The V gene lost 5 bases and the J gene lost 5 bases, with 16 bases spanning the gap. CDR1 MNHEY and CDR2 SMNVEV come from the germline V gene (reference sequence). The CDR3 region has the DNA TGTGCCAGCAGTCCTATTGACAGGAGCAACAATGAGCAGTTCTTC. Its protein product is CASSPIDRSNNEQFF.

The chain combines TRBV6-2 or TRBV6-3 with TRBJ1-2; TRBD1 is a possible D gene (6 bases). This CDR3 comprises 15 residues. V lost 0 bases and J lost 5, with 13 bases in between. Germline CDR1 and CDR2: MNHEY and SVGEGT. CDR3 bases: TGTGCCAGCAGTTACTCGCCAGGGGATGGATATGGCTACACCTTC. As protein: CASSYSPGDGYGYTF.

The rearrangement uses TRBV20-1 and TRBJ2-3; TRBD2 matches 9 bases. CDR1 DFQATT and CDR2 SNEGSKA come from the germline V gene (reference sequence). The CDR3 consists of 17 residues. V shed 2 bases, J shed 0 bases, and the junction held 9 bases outside the gene matches. As DNA, the CDR3 is TGCAGTGCTAGACCTAGCGGGGAACCAACTAGCACAGATACGCAGTATTTT. It is translated as CSARPSGEPTSTDTQYF.

The chain combines TRBV27 with TRBJ1-5; D may be TRBD1 (6 bases). The CDR3 extends over 14 amino acids. Between the trimmed V and J ends, which lost 3 bases and 3 bases, there was a span of 9 bases. CDR1 is MNHEY, CDR2 SMNVEV, per germline (reference sequence). CDR3 DNA: TGTGCCAGCAGTTTCGCAGGGGCCAATCAGCCCCAGCATTTT. This gives the protein CASSFAGANQPQHF.

This chain links TRBV7-9 with TRBJ1-2, with a weak D call TRBD1 (6 bases). The CDR3 has 14 amino acids. V lost 1 base, J lost 5 bases, and 11 bases lay in between. Germline-derived CDR1 and CDR2 are SEHNR and FQNEAQ (reference sequence). In nucleotides, the CDR3 is TGTGCCAGCAGCTTAGAAGCAGGGGCATATGGCTACACCTTC. Protein sequence: CASSLEAGAYGYTF.

The chain carries TRBV6-5 and TRBJ2-5; D perhaps matches TRBD1 (5 bases). Trimming left V 5 bases short and J 4 bases short, with 17 bases between. The CDR3 length is 15 residues. Germline V gene lookup returns CDR1 MNHEY and CDR2 SVGAGI. CDR3 sequence: CASSASPDSRETQYF. For the CDR3, the DNA is TGTGCCAGCAGTGCCAGCCCCGACAGTCGAGAGACCCAGTACTTC.

This chain connects TRBV9 to TRBJ2-7, with TRBD2 matching over 8 bases. CDR1 is SGDLS, CDR2 YYNGEE, per germline. With 4 bases clipped from V and 6 bases from J, the junction kept 15 bases outside the gene matches. CDR3 size: 16 residues. CDR3 bases: TGTGCCAGCAGCCCGGGGGGGGGTCGTAGATCGGGCGAGCAGTACTTC. Its protein is CASSPGGGRRSGEQYF.

The V and J genes are TRBV12-3 or TRBV12-4 and TRBJ1-1; D is ambiguous. The CDR3 contains 14 residues. Deletions cut 5 bases from V and 1 base from J, with 11 bases between. CDR3 in DNA: TGTGCCAGCAGTGCAGTGGGCCCGAACACTGAAGCTTTCTTT. Its protein product is CASSAVGPNTEAFF.

The rearrangement uses TRBV12-5 and TRBJ1-1, with a weak D call TRBD1 (5 bases). V was clipped by 3 bases and J by 2 bases, with 13 bases between them. Germline-derived CDR1 and CDR2 are LGHNT and FRNRAP. CDR3 length equals 15 residues. The CDR3 sequence is CASGFWQGTNTEAFF. The CDR3, as DNA: TGTGCTAGTGGTTTCTGGCAGGGCACCAACACTGAAGCTTTCTTT.

The J gene is TRBJ2-3, the V gene TRBV25-1, with 10 bases lining up with TRBD2. CDR3 length: 15 amino acids. CDR1 and CDR2 (germline): MGHDK, SYGVNS. The junction had 6 bases not matched to a gene; V was cut back by 0 bases and J by 9 bases. In DNA, the CDR3 is TGTGCCAGCAGTGAATACAGCGGGGGGGCCCCAACGCAGTATTTT. It specifies CASSEYSGGAPTQYF.

The count of this clonotype is one. At one end, the junction sequence differs from germline, possibly due to a read error. J is TRBJ1-6 and V is TRBV6-1; D is possibly TRBD1 (5 bases). The CDR3 totals 12 residues. CDR1 MNHNS and CDR2 SASEGT come from the germline V gene. The CDR3 nucleotides read TGTGCCAGCACGATTGGCGGCAGGGAGGTCCCCTTT. Its protein is CASTIGGREVPF.

V usage is TRBV15 and J usage is TRBJ2-7, with D perhaps TRBD1 (7 bases). Germline loops: CDR1 LNHNV, CDR2 YYDKDF (reference sequence). There are 16 residues in the CDR3. V gave up 0 bases and J gave up 1 base, with 13 bases separating them. In nucleotides, the CDR3 is TGTGCCACCAGCAGAGATCGGAGGGGGCGGTCCTACGAGCAGTACTTC. It encodes CATSRDRRGRSYEQYF.

The genes are TRBV7-2 and TRBJ2-7; weak D call: TRBD2 (5 bases). The CDR3 sequence is 12 residues long. Germline V gene data show CDR1 as SGHTA and CDR2 as FQGNSA. Trimming took 5 bases from V and 5 from J, leaving 10 bases between them. As DNA, the CDR3 is TGTGCCAGCAGCCCGGGGAAGGACGAGCAGTACTTC. Residues: CASSPGKDEQYF.

The chain uses TRBV19 and TRBJ1-5, with TRBD1 identical over 7 bases. The CDR3 is made up of 14 amino acids. Germline CDR1 LNHDA, CDR2 SQIVND (reference sequence). V was clipped by 4 bases and J by 6 bases; unmatched bases: 6. CDR3 loop: CASSTQGFAQPQHF. The CDR3, as DNA: TGTGCCAGTAGTACACAGGGGTTCGCTCAGCCCCAGCATTTT.